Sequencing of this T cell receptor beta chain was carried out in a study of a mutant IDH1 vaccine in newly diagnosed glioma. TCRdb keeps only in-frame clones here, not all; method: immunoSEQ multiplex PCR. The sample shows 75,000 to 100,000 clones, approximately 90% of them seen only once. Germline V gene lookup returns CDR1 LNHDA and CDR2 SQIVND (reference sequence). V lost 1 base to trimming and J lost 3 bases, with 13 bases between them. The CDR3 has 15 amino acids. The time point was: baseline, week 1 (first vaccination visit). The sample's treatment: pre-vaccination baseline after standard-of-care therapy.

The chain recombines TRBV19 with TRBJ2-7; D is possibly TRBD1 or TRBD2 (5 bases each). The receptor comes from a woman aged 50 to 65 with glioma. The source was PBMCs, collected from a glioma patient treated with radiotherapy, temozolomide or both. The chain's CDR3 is CASSIGGSKDYEQYF. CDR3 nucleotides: TGTGCCAGTAGTATAGGGGGGAGTAAGGACTACGAGCAGTACTTC.